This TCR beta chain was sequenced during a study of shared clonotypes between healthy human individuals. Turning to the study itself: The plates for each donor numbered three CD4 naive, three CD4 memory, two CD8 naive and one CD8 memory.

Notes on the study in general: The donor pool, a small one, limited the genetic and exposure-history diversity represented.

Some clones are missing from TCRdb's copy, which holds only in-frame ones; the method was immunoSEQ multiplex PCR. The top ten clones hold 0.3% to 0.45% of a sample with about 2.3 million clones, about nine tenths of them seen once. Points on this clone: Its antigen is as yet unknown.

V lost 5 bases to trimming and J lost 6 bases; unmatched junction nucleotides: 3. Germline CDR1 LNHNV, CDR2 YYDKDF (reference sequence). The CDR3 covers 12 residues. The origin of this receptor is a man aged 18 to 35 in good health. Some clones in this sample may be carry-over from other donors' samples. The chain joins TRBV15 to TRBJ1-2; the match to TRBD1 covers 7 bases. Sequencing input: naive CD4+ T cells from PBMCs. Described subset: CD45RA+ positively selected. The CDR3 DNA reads TGTGCCACCAGCGAAGGGGGCCATGGCTACACCTTC. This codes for CATSEGGHGYTF.